This is a list of T cell receptor beta chains from one sample in a study of T cells after yellow fever vaccination. TCRdb reprocessed the 5' RACE reads with MiXCR, giving one entry per CDR3 protein. The sample has about 580,000 distinct CDR3 sequences; about a sixth are singletons. The sequencing here drew on PBMCs, taken 4 to 6 days after the first yellow fever vaccination. These receptors were obtained from a man aged 18 to 29 who received the YFV17D yellow fever vaccine. The CDR3 runs from the conserved cysteine through the conserved F or W. A D gene is named only where the DNA matches it firmly. The size field is filled for only some rows; it gives once, few, many or a size class.

v_gene	abundance	d_gene	j_gene	CDR3aa	CDR3nt
TRBV6-2/TRBV6-3	-	TRBD1	TRBJ1-5	CASRRQGAGNQPQHF	TGTGCCAGCAGAAGACAGGGGGCTGGCAATCAGCCCCAGCATTTT
TRBV5-1	few	-	TRBJ1-2	CAIREPSNYGYTF	TGCGCCATCAGGGAGCCTTCTAACTATGGCTACACCTTC
TRBV6-1	-	-	TRBJ2-1	CASSGDPSSYNEQFF	TGTGCCAGCAGTGGGGACCCGAGCTCCTACAATGAGCAGTTCTTC
TRBV7-2	-	-	TRBJ1-5	CASSLEVFSNQPQHF	TGTGCCAGCAGCTTAGAGGTCTTTAGCAATCAGCCCCAGCATTTT
TRBV5-5	many	-	TRBJ2-7	CASSSDGSYEQYF	TGTGCCAGCAGCTCCGACGGATCTTACGAGCAGTACTTC
TRBV20-1	few	TRBD2	TRBJ2-2	CSARDRSGGVNTGELFF	TGCAGTGCTAGAGATAGAAGCGGGGGGGTGAACACCGGGGAGCTGTTTTTT
TRBV5-5	-	TRBD2	TRBJ2-5	CASSLDGLGEETQYF	TGTGCCAGCAGCTTGGATGGACTAGGAGAAGAGACCCAGTACTTC
TRBV2	many	TRBD1	TRBJ1-6	CAAAYRGYNSPLHF	TGTGCCGCAGCCTACAGGGGTTATAATTCACCCCTCCACTTT
TRBV20-1	-	TRBD2	TRBJ2-1	CSAGGLSPFNEQFF	TGCAGTGCTGGGGGACTATCCCCCTTCAATGAGCAGTTCTTC
TRBV6-2/TRBV6-3	-	TRBD2	TRBJ2-2	CATSHGGAGGTGELFF	TGTGCCACCTCTCACGGGGGGGCCGGCGGCACCGGGGAGCTGTTTTTT
TRBV4-1	-	TRBD2	TRBJ2-7	CASSQLLRTSLHEQYF	TGCGCCAGCAGCCAACTTTTAAGGACTAGCCTGCACGAGCAGTACTTC
TRBV18	-	-	TRBJ2-5	CASGVDGVGQETQYF	TGTGCCAGCGGTGTTGACGGGGTGGGTCAAGAGACCCAGTACTTC
TRBV29-1	few	-	TRBJ1-4	CSVEGNEKLFF	TGCAGCGTTGAGGGAAATGAAAAACTGTTTTTT
TRBV27	few	-	TRBJ2-1	CASTLGHEQFF	TGTGCCAGCACCCTGGGTCATGAGCAGTTCTTC